This T cell receptor beta chain was sequenced for a study of blood T cell repertoires in COVID-19 (dated by TCRdb to 2018 to 2020). In the study overall: Samples covering the acute and convalescent phases of COVID-19 were provided by collaborators in the United States, Italy and Spain. The material from the prospective study consisted of cDNA or gDNA derived from T cells, B-cell-depleted T cells, or PBMCs. Where available, HLA class I and class II types were obtained from metadata supplied by the sample provider rather than from assay-based typing. Nearly every sample came with metadata listing a de-identified subject ID, COVID-19 status, age in years and sex. The repertoires were released in a freely available public database meant as a resource for research on the immune response to SARS-CoV-2. Samples were obtained from the ongoing ImmuneRACE study (first 160 participants) and from about 1,300 subjects provided by 6 global collaborators. Deeply sampled blood TCRbeta repertoires from subjects exposed to, actively infected with, or recovered from COVID-19 were included in the dataset. General study outcomes and caveats: The quantity of clinical and demographic metadata differed by source and by participant and was supplied without curation.

A second Seattle source provided samples from volunteer blood donors who had recovered from COVID-19. The collaborating institutions used their own protocols to collect whole blood in K2EDTA tubes. For TCRbeta analysis, collaborators shipped samples as frozen whole blood, isolated PBMCs, or DNA extracted from either of those sample types. TCRbeta CDR3 regions were amplified from genomic DNA by means of the immunoSEQ Assay, a bias-controlled multiplex PCR. Under the source paper's analysis protocol: The number of nucleated cells in each sample was estimated from the amplification of reference gene primers within the assay. Sequence reads were collapsed and filtered to measure the absolute abundance of every unique TCRbeta CDR3 rearrangement. Productive Simpson clonality was computed per sample as the square root of Simpson's diversity index over productive rearrangements. TCRdb limited this immuneACCESS table to in-frame rearrangements with V and J called. A share of clones is missing; checked studies link under half to unresolved V genes, and the rest is unexplained. V, J and clone size were drawn from that table, and D and trimming were deduced from the DNA. The sample table shows under 300,000 clones, and around four fifths are seen once. About 4.6% of the sample goes to the ten largest clones.

CDR1 KGHDR and CDR2 SFDVKD were looked up in the germline V gene. The CDR3 contains 13 residues, cysteine and phenylalanine counted. Only CDR3 DNA remains: 39 bases, in frame from the first base. Trimming takes 5 bases from V and 3 bases from J, and the germline ends sit 10 bases apart. Comment on this clone: It has no known antigen specificity. One base away there is no much larger clone; base qualities are not given.

This clonotype was obtained from a man aged 55 to 69 who had recovered from COVID-19. The chain couples TRBV24-1 to TRBJ2-7; possibly the D gene is TRBD2, per 6 matching bases. Sequenced input: peripheral blood. The sequenced DNA: TGTGCCACCAGTGCGGCGGGGAGCTACGAGCAGTACTTC. This codes for CATSAAGSYEQYF.